This T cell receptor beta chain was sequenced for a study of cytomegalovirus exposure and HLA in healthy donors. CDR1 and CDR2 from the germline V gene are SNHLY and FYNNEI. V was shortened by 3 bases and J by 3 bases, with 8 bases between the two germline ends. The CDR3 spans 13 residues. Primers included in the PCR were 60 Vbeta and 13 Jbeta primers. Profiled with immunoSEQ multiplex PCR; TCRdb holds only in-frame clones, not every one. The sample contains roughly 140,000 clones, 80% to 85% of which appear only once. Material for sequencing was PBMCs. The sequence derives from a boy aged 2 to 9 in good health and CMV-seronegative. The V and J genes are TRBV2 and TRBJ1-2; tentatively, D is TRBD1 (6 bases). The DNA for the CDR3 is TGTGCCAGCAGTGAGCGGACAGACTATGGCTACACCTTC. Its protein product is CASSERTDYGYTF.